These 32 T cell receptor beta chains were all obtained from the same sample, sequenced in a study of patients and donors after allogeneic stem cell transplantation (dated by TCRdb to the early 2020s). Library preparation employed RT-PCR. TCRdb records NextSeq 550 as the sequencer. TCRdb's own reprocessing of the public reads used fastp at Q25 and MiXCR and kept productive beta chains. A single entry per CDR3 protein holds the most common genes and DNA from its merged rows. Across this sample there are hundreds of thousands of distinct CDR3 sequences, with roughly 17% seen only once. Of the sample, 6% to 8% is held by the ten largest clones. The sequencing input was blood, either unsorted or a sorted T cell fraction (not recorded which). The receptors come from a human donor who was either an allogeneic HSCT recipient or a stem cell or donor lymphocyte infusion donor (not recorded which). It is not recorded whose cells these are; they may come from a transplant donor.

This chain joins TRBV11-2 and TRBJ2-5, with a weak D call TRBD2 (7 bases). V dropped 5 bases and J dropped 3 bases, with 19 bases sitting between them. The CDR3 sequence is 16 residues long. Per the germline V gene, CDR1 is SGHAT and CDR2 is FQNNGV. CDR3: CASSPIKGEGEETQYF. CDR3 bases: TGTGCCAGCAGCCCGATTAAGGGGGAGGGCGAAGAGACCCAGTACTTC.

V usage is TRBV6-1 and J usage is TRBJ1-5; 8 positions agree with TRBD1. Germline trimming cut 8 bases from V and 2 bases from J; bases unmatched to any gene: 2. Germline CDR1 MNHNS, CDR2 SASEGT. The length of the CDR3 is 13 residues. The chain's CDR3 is CASHRGGNQPQHF. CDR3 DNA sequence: TGTGCCAGCCACAGGGGGGGCAATCAGCCCCAGCATTTT.

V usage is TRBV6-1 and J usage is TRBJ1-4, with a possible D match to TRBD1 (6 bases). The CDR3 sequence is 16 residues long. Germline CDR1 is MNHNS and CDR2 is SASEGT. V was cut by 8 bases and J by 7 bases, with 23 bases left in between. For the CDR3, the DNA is TGTGCCAGCTACTCGCAGGGGCCCCGGTTGTCTGAAAAACTGTTTTTT. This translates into CASYSQGPRLSEKLFF.

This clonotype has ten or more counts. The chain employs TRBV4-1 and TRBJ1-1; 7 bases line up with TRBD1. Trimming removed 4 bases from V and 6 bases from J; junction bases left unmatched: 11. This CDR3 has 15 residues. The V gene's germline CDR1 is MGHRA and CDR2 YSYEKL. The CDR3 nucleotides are TGCGCCAGCAGCCTCCCTGACAGGGAGGTGCCTGAAGCTTTCTTT. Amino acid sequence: CASSLPDREVPEAFF.

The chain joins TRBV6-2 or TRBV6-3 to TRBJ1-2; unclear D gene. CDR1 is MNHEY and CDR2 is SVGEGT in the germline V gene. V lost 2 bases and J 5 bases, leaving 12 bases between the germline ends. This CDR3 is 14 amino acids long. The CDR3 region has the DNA TGTGCCAGCAGTTACCGCGGCCAGGTGTATGGCTACACCTTC. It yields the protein CASSYRGQVYGYTF.

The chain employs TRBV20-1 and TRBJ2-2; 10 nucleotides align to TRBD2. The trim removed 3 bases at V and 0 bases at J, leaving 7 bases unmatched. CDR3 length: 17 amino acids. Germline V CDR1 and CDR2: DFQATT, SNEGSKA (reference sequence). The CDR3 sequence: CSARISGGAPNTGELFF. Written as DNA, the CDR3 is TGCAGTGCTAGGATCAGCGGGGGGGCACCGAACACCGGGGAGCTGTTTTTT.

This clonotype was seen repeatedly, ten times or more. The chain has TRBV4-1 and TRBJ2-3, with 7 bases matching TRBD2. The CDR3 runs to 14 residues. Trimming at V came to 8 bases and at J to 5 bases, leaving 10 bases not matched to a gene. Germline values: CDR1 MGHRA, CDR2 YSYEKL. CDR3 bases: TGCGCCAGCGGCGGGGCGGGAGAATTAGATACGCAGTATTTT. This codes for CASGGAGELDTQYF.

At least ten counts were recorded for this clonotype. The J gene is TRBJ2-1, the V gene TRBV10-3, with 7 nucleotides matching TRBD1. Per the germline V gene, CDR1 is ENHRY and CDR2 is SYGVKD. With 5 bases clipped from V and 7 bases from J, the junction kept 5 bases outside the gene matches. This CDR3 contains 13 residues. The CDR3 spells CAISKKQGNEQFF. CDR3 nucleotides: TGTGCCATCAGTAAAAAACAGGGGAATGAGCAGTTCTTC.

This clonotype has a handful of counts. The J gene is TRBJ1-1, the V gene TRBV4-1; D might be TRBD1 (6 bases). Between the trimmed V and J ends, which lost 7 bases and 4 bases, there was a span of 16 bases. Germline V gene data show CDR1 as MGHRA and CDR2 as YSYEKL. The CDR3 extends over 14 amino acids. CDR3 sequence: CASTTGGARTEAFF. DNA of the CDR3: TGCGCCAGCACCACGGGGGGGGCGCGCACTGAAGCTTTCTTT.

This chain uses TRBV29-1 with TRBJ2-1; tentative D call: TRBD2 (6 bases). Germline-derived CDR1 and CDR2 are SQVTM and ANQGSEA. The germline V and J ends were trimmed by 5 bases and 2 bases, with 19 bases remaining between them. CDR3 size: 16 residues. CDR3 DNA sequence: TGCAGCGTTAAGGAGGGTACGGGAGTACCCTACAATGAGCAGTTCTTC. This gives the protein CSVKEGTGVPYNEQFF.

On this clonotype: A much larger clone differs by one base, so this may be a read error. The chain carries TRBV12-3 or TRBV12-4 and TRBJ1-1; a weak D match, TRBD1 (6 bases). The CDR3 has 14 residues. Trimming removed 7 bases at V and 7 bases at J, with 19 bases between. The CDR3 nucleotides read TGTGCCAGCACCACCGTCGGGGGGCGGGGTGAAGCTTTCTTT. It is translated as CASTTVGGRGEAFF.

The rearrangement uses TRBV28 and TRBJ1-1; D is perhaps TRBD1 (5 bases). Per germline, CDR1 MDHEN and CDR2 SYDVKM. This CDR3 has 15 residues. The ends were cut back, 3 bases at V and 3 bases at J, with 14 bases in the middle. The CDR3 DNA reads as TGTGCCAGCAGTTTTGATTACACGGGGGACACTGAAGCTTTCTTT. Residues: CASSFDYTGDTEAFF.

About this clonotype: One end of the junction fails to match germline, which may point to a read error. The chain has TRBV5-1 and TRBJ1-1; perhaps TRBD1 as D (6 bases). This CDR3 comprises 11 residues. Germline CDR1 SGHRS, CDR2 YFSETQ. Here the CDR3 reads CASTGGAEALF. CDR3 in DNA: TGCGCCAGCACCGGGGGCGCTGAAGCTCTCTTT.

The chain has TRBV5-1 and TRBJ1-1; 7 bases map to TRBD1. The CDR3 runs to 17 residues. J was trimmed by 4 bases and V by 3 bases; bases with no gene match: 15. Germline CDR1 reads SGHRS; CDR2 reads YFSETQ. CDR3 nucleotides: TGCGCCAGCAGCTCTTCTGGGGGGTATGCAGGGGGCACTGAAGCTTTCTTT. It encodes CASSSSGGYAGGTEAFF. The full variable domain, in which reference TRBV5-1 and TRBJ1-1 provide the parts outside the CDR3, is KAGVTQTPRYLIKTRGQQVTLSCSPISGHRSVSWYQQTPGQGLQFLFEYFSETQRNKGNFPGRFSGRQFSNSRSEMNVSTLELGDSALYLCASSSSGGYAGGTEAFFGQGTRLTVV.

CDR3 DNA sequence: TGTGCCAGCAGTTCTCTAGGGCCCGGCACAGATACGCAGTATTTT. Translated: CASSSLGPGTDTQYF. This chain links TRBV6-2 or TRBV6-3 with TRBJ2-3; no firm D call. Germline V gives CDR1 MNHEY, CDR2 SVGEGT. The CDR3 is 15 amino acids. The V gene lost 4 bases and the J gene lost 1 base, with 12 bases spanning the gap.

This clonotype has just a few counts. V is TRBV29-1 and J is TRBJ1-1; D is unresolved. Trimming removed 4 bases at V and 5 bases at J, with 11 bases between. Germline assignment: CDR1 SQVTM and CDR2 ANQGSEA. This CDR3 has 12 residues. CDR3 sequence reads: CSVVMGETEAFF. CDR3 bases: TGCAGCGTTGTTATGGGAGAGACTGAAGCTTTCTTT.

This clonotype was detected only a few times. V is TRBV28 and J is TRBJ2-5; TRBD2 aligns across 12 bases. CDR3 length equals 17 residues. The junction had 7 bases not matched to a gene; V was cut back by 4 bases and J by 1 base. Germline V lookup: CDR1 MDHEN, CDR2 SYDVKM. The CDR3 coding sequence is TGTGCCAGCAGTTCTAGCGGGGGGGCGCCACCCCAAGAGACCCAGTACTTC. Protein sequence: CASSSSGGAPPQETQYF.

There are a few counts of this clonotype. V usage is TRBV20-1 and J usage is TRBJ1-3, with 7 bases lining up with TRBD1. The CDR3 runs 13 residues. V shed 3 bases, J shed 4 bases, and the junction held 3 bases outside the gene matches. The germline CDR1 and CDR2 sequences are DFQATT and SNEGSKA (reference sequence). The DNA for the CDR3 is TGCAGTGCTAGCCGACAGGGAGGAAACACCATATATTTT. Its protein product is CSASRQGGNTIYF.

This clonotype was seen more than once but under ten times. The DNA of the CDR3 is TGTGCCAGCAGTACCAGCGGACAGGCTAATTCACCCCTCCACTTT. Protein product: CASSTSGQANSPLHF. V gene TRBV6-1 combines with J gene TRBJ1-6; 7 bases map to TRBD1. In germline, CDR1 is MNHNS, CDR2 SASEGT. With V trimmed by 5 bases and J by 6 bases, 7 bases remained unmatched. The CDR3 has 15 amino acids.

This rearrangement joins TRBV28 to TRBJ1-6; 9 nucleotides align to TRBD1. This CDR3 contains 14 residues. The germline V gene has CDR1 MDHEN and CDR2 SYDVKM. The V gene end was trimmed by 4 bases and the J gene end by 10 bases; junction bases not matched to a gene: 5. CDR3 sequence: CASSSGTGRSPLHF. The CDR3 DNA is TGTGCCAGCAGTTCGGGGACAGGGCGATCACCCCTCCACTTT.

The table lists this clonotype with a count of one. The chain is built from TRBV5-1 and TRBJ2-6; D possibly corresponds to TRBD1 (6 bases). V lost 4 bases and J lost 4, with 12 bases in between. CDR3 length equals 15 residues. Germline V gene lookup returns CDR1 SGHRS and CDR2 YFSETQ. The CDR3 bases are TGCGCCAGCAGCGAAACAGGGTCGGGGGCCAACGTCCTGACTTTC. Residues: CASSETGSGANVLTF.

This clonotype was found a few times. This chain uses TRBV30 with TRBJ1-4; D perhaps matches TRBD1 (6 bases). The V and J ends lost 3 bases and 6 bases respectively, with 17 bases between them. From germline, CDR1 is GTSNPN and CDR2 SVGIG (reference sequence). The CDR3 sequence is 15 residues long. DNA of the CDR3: TGTGCCTGGAGACCAGGGGAAAAGGAGGATGAAAAACTGTTTTTT. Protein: CAWRPGEKEDEKLFF. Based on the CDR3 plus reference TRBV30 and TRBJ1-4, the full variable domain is SQTIHQWPATLVQPVGSPLSLECTVEGTSNPNLYWYRQAAGRGLQLLFYSVGIGQISSEVPQNLSASRPQDRQFILSSKKLLLSDSGFYLCAWRPGEKEDEKLFFGSGTQLSVL.

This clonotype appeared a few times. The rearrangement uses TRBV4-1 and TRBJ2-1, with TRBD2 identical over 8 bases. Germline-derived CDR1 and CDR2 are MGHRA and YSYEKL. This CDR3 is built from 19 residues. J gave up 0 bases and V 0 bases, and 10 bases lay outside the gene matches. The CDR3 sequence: CASSQDGASGRSSYNEQFF. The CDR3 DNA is TGCGCCAGCAGCCAAGATGGGGCTAGCGGGCGCAGCTCCTACAATGAGCAGTTCTTC.

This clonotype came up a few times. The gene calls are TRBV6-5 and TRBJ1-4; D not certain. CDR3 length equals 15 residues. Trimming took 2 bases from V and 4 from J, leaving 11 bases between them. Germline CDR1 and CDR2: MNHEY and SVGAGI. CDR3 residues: CASSYKAARNEKLFF. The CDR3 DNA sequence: TGTGCCAGCAGTTACAAGGCAGCTCGTAATGAAAAACTGTTTTTT.

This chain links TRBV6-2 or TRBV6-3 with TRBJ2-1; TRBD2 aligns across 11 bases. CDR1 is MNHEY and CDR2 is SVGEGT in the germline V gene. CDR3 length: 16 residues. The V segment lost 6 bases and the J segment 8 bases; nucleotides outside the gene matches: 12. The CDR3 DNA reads TGTGCCAGCAGGAGACTAGCGGGGCCACCCGGCGATGAGCAGTTCTTC. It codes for CASRRLAGPPGDEQFF.

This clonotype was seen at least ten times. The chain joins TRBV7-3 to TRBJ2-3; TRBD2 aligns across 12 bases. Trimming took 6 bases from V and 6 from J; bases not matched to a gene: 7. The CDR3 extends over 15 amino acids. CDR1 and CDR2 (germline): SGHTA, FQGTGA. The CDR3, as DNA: TGTGCCAGCAGTTCTAGCGGGGGGGCCAGGGATACGCAGTATTTT. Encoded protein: CASSSSGGARDTQYF.

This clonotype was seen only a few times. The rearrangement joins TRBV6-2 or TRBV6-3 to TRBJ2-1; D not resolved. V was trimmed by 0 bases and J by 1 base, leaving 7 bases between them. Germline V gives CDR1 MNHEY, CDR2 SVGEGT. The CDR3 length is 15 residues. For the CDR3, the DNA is TGTGCCAGCAGTTACTCGATCGTTTCCTACAATGAGCAGTTCTTC. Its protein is CASSYSIVSYNEQFF.

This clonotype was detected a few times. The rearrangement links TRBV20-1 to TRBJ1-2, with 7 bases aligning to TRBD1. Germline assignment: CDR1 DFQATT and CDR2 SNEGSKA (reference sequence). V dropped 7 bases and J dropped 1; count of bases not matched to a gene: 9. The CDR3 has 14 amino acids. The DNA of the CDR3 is TGCAGTGGCAGACAGGGCTCCCATAACTATGGCTACACCTTC. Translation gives CSGRQGSHNYGYTF.

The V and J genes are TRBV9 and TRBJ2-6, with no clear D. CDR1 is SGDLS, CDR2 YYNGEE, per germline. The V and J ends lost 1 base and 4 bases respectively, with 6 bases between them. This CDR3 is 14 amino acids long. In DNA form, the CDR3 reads TGTGCCAGCAGCGTATCGGTAGGGGCCAACGTCCTGACTTTC. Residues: CASSVSVGANVLTF.

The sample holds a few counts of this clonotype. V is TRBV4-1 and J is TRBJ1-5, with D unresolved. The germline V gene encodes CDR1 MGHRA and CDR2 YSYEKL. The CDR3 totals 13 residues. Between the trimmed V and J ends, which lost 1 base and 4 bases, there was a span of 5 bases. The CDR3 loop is CASSQGINQPQHF. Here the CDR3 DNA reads TGCGCCAGCAGCCAAGGGATTAATCAGCCCCAGCATTTT.

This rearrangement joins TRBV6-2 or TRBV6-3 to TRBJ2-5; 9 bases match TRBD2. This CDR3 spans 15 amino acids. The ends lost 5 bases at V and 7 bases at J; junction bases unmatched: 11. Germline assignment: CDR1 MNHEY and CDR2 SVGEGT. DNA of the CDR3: TGTGCCAGCAGTGAGCGGGGGGTCAGTTCTGGGACCCAGTACTTC. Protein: CASSERGVSSGTQYF.

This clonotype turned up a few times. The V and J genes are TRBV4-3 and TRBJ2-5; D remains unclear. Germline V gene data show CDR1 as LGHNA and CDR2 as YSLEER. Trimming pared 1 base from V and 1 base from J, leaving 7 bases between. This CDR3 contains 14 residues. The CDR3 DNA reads TGCGCCAGCAGCCAAGGCACTTTCCAAGAGACCCAGTACTTC. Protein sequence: CASSQGTFQETQYF.